This T cell receptor beta chain was identified during a study of Ad26.COV2.S vaccination and SARS-CoV-2 variants. Study-wide background: Donor participated within the Ad26.COV2.S arm of the COV1001 trial.

This CDR3 is 15 amino acids long. V was cut by 2 bases and J by 0 bases, with 14 bases left in between. Germline V gene lookup returns CDR1 GTSNPN and CDR2 SVGIG (reference sequence). Clones were sequenced by immunoSEQ multiplex PCR, and TCRdb holds only the in-frame ones, with some missing. The table has about 440,000 clones, 90% seen once. This sample's treatment: around 19 received Ad26.COV2.S at low or high dose, single or two shots; about 5 received placebo; per-sample allocation not given. The samples were gathered on day 63 after the first injection of vaccine or placebo. Aged 18-55 years, donor was enrolled in Boston in 2020.

The material sequenced was peripheral blood, taken in a trial of Ad26.COV2.S vaccine versus placebo. The chain joins TRBV30 to TRBJ2-7; either TRBD1 or TRBD2 may supply D (5 bases each). The receptor was isolated from a person aged 18-60 years who received the Ad26.COV2.S COVID-19 vaccine or a placebo. CDR3 loop: CAWSPGPKSSYEQYF. The CDR3 coding sequence is TGTGCCTGGAGTCCGGGACCCAAGAGCTCCTACGAGCAGTACTTC. The whole variable domain, remainder taken from reference TRBV30 and TRBJ2-7, is SQTIHQWPATLVQPVGSPLSLECTVEGTSNPNLYWYRQAAGRGLQLLFYSVGIGQISSEVPQNLSASRPQDRQFILSSKKLLLSDSGFYLCAWSPGPKSSYEQYFGPGTRLTVT.